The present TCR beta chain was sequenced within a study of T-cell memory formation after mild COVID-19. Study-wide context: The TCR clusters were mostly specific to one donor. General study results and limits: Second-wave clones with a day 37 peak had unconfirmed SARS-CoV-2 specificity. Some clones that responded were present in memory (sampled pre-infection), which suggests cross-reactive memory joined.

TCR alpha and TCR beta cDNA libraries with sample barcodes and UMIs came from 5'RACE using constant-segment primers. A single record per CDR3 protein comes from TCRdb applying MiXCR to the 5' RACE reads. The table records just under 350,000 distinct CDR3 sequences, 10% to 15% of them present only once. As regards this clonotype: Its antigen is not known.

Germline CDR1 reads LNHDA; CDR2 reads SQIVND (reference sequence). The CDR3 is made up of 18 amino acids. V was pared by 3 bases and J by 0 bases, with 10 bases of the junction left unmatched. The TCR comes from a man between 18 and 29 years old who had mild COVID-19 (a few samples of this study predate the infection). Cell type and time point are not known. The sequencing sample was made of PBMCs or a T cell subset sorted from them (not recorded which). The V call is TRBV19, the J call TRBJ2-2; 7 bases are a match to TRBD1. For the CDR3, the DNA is TGTGCCAGTAGTATTTCGGGACAGAGAATCGCGAACACCGGGGAGCTGTTTTTT. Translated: CASSISGQRIANTGELFF. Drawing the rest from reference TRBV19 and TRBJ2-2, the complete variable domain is DGGITQSPKYLFRKEGQNVTLSCEQNLNHDAMYWYRQDPGQGLRLIYYSQIVNDFQKGDIAEGYSVSREKKESFPLTVTSAQKNPTAFYLCASSISGQRIANTGELFFGEGSRLTVL.